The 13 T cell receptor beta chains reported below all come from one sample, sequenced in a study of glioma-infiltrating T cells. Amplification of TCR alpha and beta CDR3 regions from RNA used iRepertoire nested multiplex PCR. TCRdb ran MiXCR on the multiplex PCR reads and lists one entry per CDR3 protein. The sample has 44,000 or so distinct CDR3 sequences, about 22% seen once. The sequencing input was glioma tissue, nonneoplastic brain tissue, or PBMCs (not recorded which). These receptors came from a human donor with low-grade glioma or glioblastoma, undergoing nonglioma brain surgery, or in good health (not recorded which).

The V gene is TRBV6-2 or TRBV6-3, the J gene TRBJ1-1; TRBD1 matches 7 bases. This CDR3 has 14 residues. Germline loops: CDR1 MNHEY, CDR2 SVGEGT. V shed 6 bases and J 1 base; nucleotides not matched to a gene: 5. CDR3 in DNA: TGTGCCAGCAGGTTCGACAGGGCGAACACTGAAGCTTTCTTT. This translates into CASRFDRANTEAFF.

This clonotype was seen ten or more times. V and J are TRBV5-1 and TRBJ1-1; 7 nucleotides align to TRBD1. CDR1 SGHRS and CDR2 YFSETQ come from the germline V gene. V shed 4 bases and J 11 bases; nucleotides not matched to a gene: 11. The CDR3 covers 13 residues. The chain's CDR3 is CASSPRLTGSAFF. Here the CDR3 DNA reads TGCGCCAGCAGCCCCCGCTTGACAGGGAGTGCTTTCTTT.

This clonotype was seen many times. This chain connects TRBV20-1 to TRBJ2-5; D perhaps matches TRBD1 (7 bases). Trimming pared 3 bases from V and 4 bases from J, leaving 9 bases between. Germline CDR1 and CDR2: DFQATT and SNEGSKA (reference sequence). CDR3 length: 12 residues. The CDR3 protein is CSASRGVETQYF. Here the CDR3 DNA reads TGCAGTGCTAGCAGGGGGGTAGAGACCCAGTACTTC.

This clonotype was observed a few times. Here the CDR3 reads CASSTQSSNTEAFF. DNA of the CDR3: TGTGCCAGTAGCACACAGAGCAGTAACACTGAAGCTTTCTTT. V usage is TRBV19 and J usage is TRBJ1-1; no reliable D call. The CDR3 runs 14 residues. Trimming left V 6 bases short and J 2 bases short, with 13 bases between. Germline V CDR1 and CDR2: LNHDA, SQIVND (reference sequence). The variable domain in full, completed from reference TRBV19 and TRBJ1-1, reads DGGITQSPKYLFRKEGQNVTLSCEQNLNHDAMYWYRQDPGQGLRLIYYSQIVNDFQKGDIAEGYSVSREKKESFPLTVTSAQKNPTAFYLCASSTQSSNTEAFFGQGTRLTVV.

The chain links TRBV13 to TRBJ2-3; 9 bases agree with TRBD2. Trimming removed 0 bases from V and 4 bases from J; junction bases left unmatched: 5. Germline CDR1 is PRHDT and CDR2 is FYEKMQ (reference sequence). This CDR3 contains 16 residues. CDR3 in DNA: TGTGCCAGCAGCTTAGGAAGCCTAGCGGGGTCAGATACGCAGTATTTT. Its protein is CASSLGSLAGSDTQYF.

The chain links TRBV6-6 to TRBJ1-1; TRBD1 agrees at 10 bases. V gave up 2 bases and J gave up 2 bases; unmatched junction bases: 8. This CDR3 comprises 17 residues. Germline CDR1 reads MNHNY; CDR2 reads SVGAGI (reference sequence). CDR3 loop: CASSYGWDRGRNTEAFF. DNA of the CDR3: TGTGCCAGCAGTTACGGTTGGGACAGGGGTCGAAACACTGAAGCTTTCTTT.

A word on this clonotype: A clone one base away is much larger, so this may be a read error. This CDR3 reads CASSLGGAGQYF. In nucleotides, the CDR3 is TGTGCCAGCAGCTTAGGGGGAGCGGGGCAGTACTTC. This sequence joins TRBV7-6 and TRBJ2-7; possible D gene TRBD2, 6 bases. Trimming cost V 1 base and J 9 bases, with 10 bases left between them. Germline CDR1 and CDR2: SGHVS and FNYEAQ. This CDR3 spans 12 amino acids. Looking up the rest from reference TRBV7-6 and TRBJ2-7 gives the full variable domain: GAGVSQSPRYKVTKRGQDVALRCDPISGHVSLYWYRQALGQGPEFLTYFNYEAQQDKSGLPNDRFSAERPEGSISTLTIQRTEQRDSAMYRCASSLGGAGQYFGPGTRLTVT.

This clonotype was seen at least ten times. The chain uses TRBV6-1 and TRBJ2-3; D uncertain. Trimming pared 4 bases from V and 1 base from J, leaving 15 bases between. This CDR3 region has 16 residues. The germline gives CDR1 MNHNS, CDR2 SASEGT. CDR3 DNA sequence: TGTGCCAGCAGTGGGGCGCTAGGCAGTGGCACAGATACGCAGTATTTT. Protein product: CASSGALGSGTDTQYF.

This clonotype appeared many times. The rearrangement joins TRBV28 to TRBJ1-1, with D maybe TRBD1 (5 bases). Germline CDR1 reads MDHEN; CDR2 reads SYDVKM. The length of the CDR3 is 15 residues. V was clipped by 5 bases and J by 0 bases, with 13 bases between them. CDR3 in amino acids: CASSTGLPMNTEAFF. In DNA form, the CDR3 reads TGTGCCAGCAGTACGGGACTGCCCATGAACACTGAAGCTTTCTTT. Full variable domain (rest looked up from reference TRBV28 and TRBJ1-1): DVKVTQSSRYLVKRTGEKVFLECVQDMDHENMFWYRQDPGLGLRLIYFSYDVKMKEKGDIPEGYSVSREKKERFSLILESASTNQTSMYLCASSTGLPMNTEAFFGQGTRLTVV.

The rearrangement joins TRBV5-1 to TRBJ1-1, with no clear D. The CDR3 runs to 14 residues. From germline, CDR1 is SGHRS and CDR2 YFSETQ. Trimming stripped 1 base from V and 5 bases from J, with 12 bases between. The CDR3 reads CASSLWTVRTEAFF. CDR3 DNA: TGCGCCAGCAGCTTGTGGACGGTGAGGACTGAAGCTTTCTTT.

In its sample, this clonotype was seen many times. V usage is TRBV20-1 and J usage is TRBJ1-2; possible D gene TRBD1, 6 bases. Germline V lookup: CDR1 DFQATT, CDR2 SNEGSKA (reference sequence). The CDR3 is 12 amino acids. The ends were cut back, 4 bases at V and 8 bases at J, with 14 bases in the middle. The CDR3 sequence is CSAKDRGYGYTF. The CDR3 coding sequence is TGCAGTGCTAAGGACAGAGGATACGGCTACACCTTC.

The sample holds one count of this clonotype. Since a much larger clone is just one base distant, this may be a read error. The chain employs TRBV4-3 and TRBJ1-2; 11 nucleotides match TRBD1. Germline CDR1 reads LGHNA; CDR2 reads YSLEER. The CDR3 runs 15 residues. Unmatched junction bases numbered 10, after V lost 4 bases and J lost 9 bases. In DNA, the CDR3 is TGCGCCAGCAGCCGAACCGGGACAGGGGGGGGTTGCTACACCTTC. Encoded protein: CASSRTGTGGGCYTF.

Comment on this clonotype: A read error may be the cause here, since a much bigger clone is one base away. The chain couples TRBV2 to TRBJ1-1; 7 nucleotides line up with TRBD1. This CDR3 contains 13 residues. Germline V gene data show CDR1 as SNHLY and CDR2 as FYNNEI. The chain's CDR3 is CTSSGQVNTEAFF. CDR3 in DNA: TGTACCAGCAGCGGACAGGTGAACACTGAAGCTTTCTTT.